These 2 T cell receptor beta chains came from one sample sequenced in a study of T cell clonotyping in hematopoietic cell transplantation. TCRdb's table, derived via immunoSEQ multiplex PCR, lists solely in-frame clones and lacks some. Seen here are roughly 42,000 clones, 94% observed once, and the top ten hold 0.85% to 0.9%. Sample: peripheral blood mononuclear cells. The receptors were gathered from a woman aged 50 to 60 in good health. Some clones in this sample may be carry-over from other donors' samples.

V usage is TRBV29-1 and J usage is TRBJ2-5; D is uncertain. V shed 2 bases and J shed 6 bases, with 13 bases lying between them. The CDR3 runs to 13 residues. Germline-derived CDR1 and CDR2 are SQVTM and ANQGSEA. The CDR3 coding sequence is TGCAGCGTTGAACGATGGGCCCCGAAGACCCAGTACTTC. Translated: CSVERWAPKTQYF.

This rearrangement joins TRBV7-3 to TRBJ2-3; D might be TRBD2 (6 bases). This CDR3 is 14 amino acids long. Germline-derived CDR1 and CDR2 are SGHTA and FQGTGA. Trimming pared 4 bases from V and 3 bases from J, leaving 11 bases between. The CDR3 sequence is CASSWAGRTDTQYF. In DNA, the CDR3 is TGTGCCAGCAGCTGGGCGGGGAGGACAGATACGCAGTATTTT.